This is a list of T cell receptor beta chains from one sample in a study of cytomegalovirus exposure and HLA in healthy donors. TCRdb's copy holds only in-frame clones and misses some; the assay was immunoSEQ multiplex PCR. The data include 100,000 to 150,000 clones; the top ten clones carry over 0.8%. Sequencing used PBMCs. The receptors come from a man between 18 and 29 years old in good health and CMV-seronegative. The CDR3 runs from the conserved cysteine through the conserved F or W. Each record gives: D gene, V gene, J gene, CDR3 protein, CDR3 DNA. The D gene is left open where the match is weak.

TRBD1	TRBV18	TRBJ1-3	CASSLNSGTGKSSGNTIYF	TGTGCCAGCTCACTTAATTCCGGGACAGGGAAGTCTTCAGGAAACACCATATATTTT
-	TRBV29-1	TRBJ2-1	CSVALGILYNEQFF	TGCAGCGTCGCACTCGGGATTCTATACAATGAGCAGTTCTTC
-	TRBV4-1	TRBJ1-3	CASSQTGVRNTIYF	TGCGCCAGCAGCCAGACAGGCGTTAGGAACACCATATATTTT
TRBD1	TRBV5-1	TRBJ2-7	CASSLTGALSYEQYF	TGCGCCAGCAGCTTAACAGGGGCCCTCTCCTACGAGCAGTACTTC
-	TRBV6-5	TRBJ2-1	CASSYVADNEQFF	TGTGCCAGCAGTTACGTAGCAGATAATGAGCAGTTCTTC
-	TRBV28	TRBJ2-7	CASSRVYEQYF	TGTGCCAGCAGCCGCGTGTACGAGCAGTACTTC
TRBD2	TRBV18	TRBJ2-3	CASSPGLAGGSSFTDTQYF	TGTGCCAGCTCTCCAGGACTAGCGGGAGGGTCGAGTTTCACAGATACGCAGTATTTT
-	TRBV4-1	TRBJ2-3	CASSQVTTRSITDTQYF	TGCGCCAGCAGCCAAGTTACGACTAGATCTATTACAGATACGCAGTATTTT
TRBD1	TRBV6-1	TRBJ2-5	CASNPGGWETQYF	TGTGCCAGCAATCCAGGGGGCTGGGAGACCCAGTACTTC
-	TRBV9	TRBJ1-5	CASSVAADRSQPQHF	TGTGCCAGCAGCGTAGCGGCCGACAGGAGTCAGCCCCAGCATTTT
-	TRBV11-2	TRBJ2-2	CASSSSYTGELFF	TGTGCCAGCAGCTCTTCCTATACCGGGGAGCTGTTTTTT
-	TRBV7-2	TRBJ1-4	CASSQGNFEKLFF	TGTGCCAGCAGCCAGGGAAACTTCGAAAAACTGTTTTTT
TRBD2	TRBV4-2	TRBJ2-5	CASSPTGGVLQETQYF	TGTGCCAGCAGCCCCACGGGAGGGGTCCTCCAAGAGACCCAGTACTTC
-	TRBV5-1	TRBJ1-1	CASSRSGAMNTEAFF	TGCGCCAGCAGCCGGTCAGGGGCCATGAACACTGAAGCTTTCTTT
TRBD1	TRBV7-9	TRBJ1-3	CASSGTEFSGNTIYF	TGTGCCAGCAGCGGGACAGAATTCTCTGGAAACACCATATATTTT
-	TRBV5-6	TRBJ2-7	CASSFRGLSYEQYF	TGTGCCAGCAGCTTCAGGGGTCTCTCCTACGAGCAGTACTTC
TRBD1	TRBV19	TRBJ2-5	CASRVTGARGTQYF	TGTGCCAGTAGGGTTACAGGGGCGCGCGGGACCCAGTACTTC